The 31 T cell receptor beta chains given below trace back to one sample, sequenced in a study of cytomegalovirus exposure and HLA in healthy donors. 13 Jbeta primers and 60 Vbeta primers were used for the PCR. The protocol was immunoSEQ multiplex PCR, while the TCRdb copy is restricted to in-frame clones and leaves out a portion. This table holds 100,000 or so clones, around 79% found once. The sequencing sample was made of PBMCs. Receptors originate from a woman between 35 and 50 years old in good health and CMV-seronegative.

The chain carries TRBV6-6 and TRBJ1-2; TRBD1 is a possible D gene (5 bases). Germline CDR1 reads MNHNY; CDR2 reads SVGAGI (reference sequence). CDR3 length: 15 residues. V was trimmed by 0 bases and J by 1 base, leaving 9 bases between them. The CDR3 DNA sequence: TGTGCCAGCAGTTACTCAGGGGTAGATAACTATGGCTACACCTTC. This translates into CASSYSGVDNYGYTF.

This chain joins TRBV11-2 and TRBJ2-5; D perhaps matches TRBD2 (6 bases). Trimming stripped 4 bases from V and 2 bases from J, with 11 bases between. Per the germline V gene, CDR1 is SGHAT and CDR2 is FQNNGV. The CDR3 has 14 amino acids. This CDR3 reads CASSSLALQETQYF. Written as DNA, the CDR3 is TGTGCCAGCAGCTCCCTAGCGTTACAAGAGACCCAGTACTTC.

The V gene is TRBV7-9, the J gene TRBJ2-1; possibly TRBD2 for D (6 bases). Germline V gene sequence: CDR1 SEHNR, CDR2 FQNEAQ (reference sequence). Trimming shortened V by 4 bases and J by 1 base, and 14 bases separated the two germline ends. The length of the CDR3 is 16 residues. The CDR3 DNA reads as TGTGCCAGCAGCTCGTTGCGGGGCCCGTCCTACAATGAGCAGTTCTTC. It codes for CASSSLRGPSYNEQFF.

This chain links TRBV4-3 with TRBJ2-4, with a tentative D call TRBD1 (6 bases). Germline V gene lookup returns CDR1 LGHNA and CDR2 YSLEER. The CDR3 runs to 14 residues. The germline V and J ends were trimmed by 0 bases and 9 bases, with 12 bases remaining between them. The CDR3 spells CASSQDPRTAIQYF. The CDR3 region has the DNA TGCGCCAGCAGCCAAGATCCAAGGACAGCCATTCAGTACTTC.

This clone was found a few times. V and J are TRBV6-1 and TRBJ2-7, with D possibly matching TRBD2 (5 bases). With 1 base removed from V and 1 base from J, the gap between germline ends came to 11 bases. The CDR3 extends over 15 amino acids. The germline V gene encodes CDR1 MNHNS and CDR2 SASEGT. The CDR3 is CASSEVTEGSYEQYF. Written as DNA, the CDR3 is TGTGCCAGCAGTGAAGTAACAGAGGGTTCCTACGAGCAGTACTTC.

The chain employs TRBV7-3 and TRBJ1-6, with D maybe TRBD1 (6 bases). Germline V gene sequence: CDR1 SGHTA, CDR2 FQGTGA. V dropped 8 bases and J dropped 0 bases, with 23 bases sitting between them. The CDR3 extends over 19 amino acids. The CDR3 reads CASPAVGQRASSYNSPLHF. DNA for the CDR3: TGTGCCAGCCCCGCGGTAGGACAGCGCGCTAGCTCCTATAATTCACCCCTCCACTTT.

The chain uses TRBV19 and TRBJ1-5, with D perhaps matching TRBD1 (6 bases). The CDR3 is 15 residues long. V lost 5 bases, J lost 2 bases, and 13 bases lay in between. The germline CDR1 and CDR2 sequences are LNHDA and SQIVND (reference sequence). CDR3 bases: TGTGCCAGTAGTTGGGGGGGCGGTGGCAATCAGCCCCAGCATTTT. The encoded protein is CASSWGGGGNQPQHF.

The chain links TRBV19 to TRBJ2-2; 10 positions match TRBD2. Germline V gene data show CDR1 as LNHDA and CDR2 as SQIVND (reference sequence). The CDR3 contains 16 residues. The V gene end was trimmed by 7 bases and the J gene end by 7 bases; junction bases not matched to a gene: 12. This chain's CDR3 is CASNPSGGAFSGELFF. As DNA, the CDR3 is TGTGCCAGTAATCCCAGCGGGGGGGCCTTCAGCGGGGAGCTGTTTTTT.

The chain uses TRBV10-3 and TRBJ1-5; D gene ambiguous. Germline V gene data show CDR1 as ENHRY and CDR2 as SYGVKD. Trimming cost V 5 bases and J 7 bases, with 15 bases left between them. The CDR3 length is 14 residues. The CDR3 DNA follows: TGTGCCATCAGTACAGTCGGGGAAAGCCAGCCCCAGCATTTT. Protein sequence: CAISTVGESQPQHF.

The V call is TRBV11-3, the J call TRBJ1-5; D not resolved. The CDR3 consists of 11 residues. The germline gives CDR1 SGHNT, CDR2 YENEEA. V dropped 10 bases and J dropped 3 bases, with 7 bases sitting between them. The DNA for the CDR3 is TGTGCCAACGGGGACAATCAGCCCCAGCATTTT. This translates into CANGDNQPQHF.

The CDR3 protein is CASSTSRGFSYGYTF. The DNA for the CDR3 is TGTGCCAGCAGTACCTCCAGGGGGTTTTCCTATGGCTACACCTTC. The chain carries TRBV6-1 and TRBJ1-2; 7 nucleotides agree with TRBD1. The germline gives CDR1 MNHNS, CDR2 SASEGT. With 5 bases clipped from V and 4 bases from J, the junction kept 10 bases outside the gene matches. The CDR3 spans 15 residues.

This chain connects TRBV12-2 to TRBJ2-3; the table's D call, TRBD1, was not checked against the DNA. TRBV12-2 is tagged as a pseudogene. The CDR3 runs to 20 residues. Here the CDR3 reads CASRLQANRKGFRYTDTQYF. The CDR3 coding sequence is TGTGCAAGTCGCTTACAAGCCAACAGGAAAGGATTCAGGTACACAGATACGCAGTATTTT.

The chain links TRBV5-1 to TRBJ2-2, with TRBD2 as a possible D gene (6 bases). V lost 0 bases, J lost 1 base, and 22 bases lay in between. The germline V gene encodes CDR1 SGHRS and CDR2 YFSETQ. The CDR3 has 20 residues. CDR3 bases: TGCGCCAGCAGCTTGGACTTACGGGACTTACCAATGAGGAACACCGGGGAGCTGTTTTTT. This sequence encodes CASSLDLRDLPMRNTGELFF.

This clone has only a few counts. The chain joins TRBV19 to TRBJ1-1; D remains unclear. Germline assignment: CDR1 LNHDA and CDR2 SQIVND (reference sequence). The CDR3 runs 14 residues. Trimming removed 5 bases from V and 1 base from J, with 11 bases in between. This CDR3 reads CASSVEDPNTEAFF. CDR3 in DNA: TGTGCCAGTAGTGTGGAGGACCCGAACACTGAAGCTTTCTTT.

The sample holds one count of this clone. The chain links TRBV19 to TRBJ2-7; D gene unclear. V was pared by 1 base and J by 6 bases, with 13 bases between. This CDR3 spans 14 amino acids. Per the germline V gene, CDR1 is LNHDA and CDR2 is SQIVND (reference sequence). CDR3 in amino acids: CASSIGLAHLEQYF. The CDR3 DNA sequence: TGTGCCAGTAGTATAGGACTGGCCCACCTCGAGCAGTACTTC.

This clone was seen a few times. This chain uses TRBV10-1 with TRBJ2-5; 9 nucleotides align to TRBD2. CDR3 length: 15 amino acids. With V trimmed by 6 bases and J by 4 bases, 9 bases remained unmatched. CDR1 is WNHNN, CDR2 SYGVQD, per germline (reference sequence). The CDR3 here is CASSLTLAGRETQYF. The CDR3 nucleotides read TGCGCCAGCAGCCTTACCCTAGCGGGAAGAGAGACCCAGTACTTC.

This clone was recorded only once. This chain uses TRBV5-4 with TRBJ2-1; D may be TRBD2 (6 bases). The germline V and J ends were trimmed by 5 bases and 4 bases, with 13 bases remaining between them. The CDR3 consists of 14 residues. Germline V gene sequence: CDR1 SGHNT, CDR2 YYREEE (reference sequence). CDR3 DNA: TGTGCCAGCAGTTTAACCGGGAGATACAATGAGCAGTTCTTC. This translates into CASSLTGRYNEQFF.

The rearrangement links TRBV27 to TRBJ1-1, with 8 nucleotides matching TRBD1. This CDR3 comprises 14 residues. Germline lookup yields CDR1 MNHEY and CDR2 SMNVEV (reference sequence). With V trimmed by 6 bases and J by 5 bases, 8 bases remained unmatched. CDR3 protein: CASRRAGGMTEAFF. DNA for the CDR3: TGTGCCAGCAGGCGGGCAGGGGGCATGACTGAAGCTTTCTTT.

V usage is TRBV9 and J usage is TRBJ1-2; D ambiguous. The CDR3 loop spans 16 amino acids. From germline, CDR1 is SGDLS and CDR2 YYNGEE. Trimming removed 0 bases from V and 8 bases from J, with 20 bases in between. This CDR3 reads CASSVESATPQRGYTF. The CDR3 coding sequence is TGTGCCAGCAGCGTAGAGTCCGCGACGCCCCAGCGAGGCTACACCTTC.

The table lists this clone with a count of one. CDR3 sequence reads: CTSSQGTGNSPLHF. The CDR3 DNA reads as TGCACCAGCAGCCAAGGAACAGGGAATTCACCCCTCCACTTT. The chain joins TRBV1 to TRBJ1-6; whether TRBD1, the table's D call, matches the DNA was not checked. TRBV1 constitutes a pseudogene. The CDR3 is made up of 14 amino acids.

This clone was counted a single time. This chain joins TRBV28 and TRBJ2-1; 10 bases map to TRBD2. The CDR3 extends over 15 amino acids. The V and J ends lost 8 bases and 4 bases, in that order; junction bases with no gene match: 8. Germline values: CDR1 MDHEN, CDR2 SYDVKM. The CDR3 DNA reads TGTGCCAGCGCAGTATGGACTAGCGGATACAATGAGCAGTTCTTC. Residues: CASAVWTSGYNEQFF.

Here the CDR3 DNA reads TGTGCCAGCAGCTTAGTTTCGACGGGAGCTAGCACAGATACGCAGTATTTT. Encoded protein: CASSLVSTGASTDTQYF. The V gene is TRBV7-2, the J gene TRBJ2-3; D is perhaps TRBD2 (6 bases). CDR3 length: 17 residues. With 1 base removed from V and 0 bases from J, the gap between germline ends came to 14 bases. Germline V gene sequence: CDR1 SGHTA, CDR2 FQGNSA.

The chain couples TRBV6-5 to TRBJ2-1; TRBD2 might be the D (5 bases). Trimming stripped 4 bases from V and 8 bases from J, with 15 bases between. The CDR3 spans 14 residues. CDR1 is MNHEY, CDR2 SVGAGI, per germline. CDR3 in amino acids: CASSWSGVGDEQFF. The CDR3 DNA reads as TGTGCCAGCAGTTGGTCCGGGGTCGGGGATGAGCAGTTCTTC.

The rearrangement joins TRBV7-2 to TRBJ1-4, with no clear D. Germline V CDR1 and CDR2: SGHTA, FQGNSA. The germline V and J ends were trimmed by 5 bases and 3 bases, with 13 bases remaining between them. This CDR3 has 15 residues. The CDR3 region is CASSGVNSPNEKLFF. The CDR3, as DNA: TGTGCCAGCAGCGGCGTCAACAGCCCTAATGAAAAACTGTTTTTT.

The chain is built from TRBV6-5 and TRBJ2-3; D call uncertain. The CDR3 is 14 residues long. V was clipped by 0 bases and J by 4 bases, with 8 bases between them. CDR1 and CDR2 (germline): MNHEY, SVGAGI. CDR3 protein: CASSYSRPSDTQYF. CDR3 coding DNA: TGTGCCAGCAGTTACTCGAGGCCATCAGATACGCAGTATTTT.

The chain combines TRBV7-9 with TRBJ2-3; 10 nucleotides align to TRBD2. Per germline, CDR1 SEHNR and CDR2 FQNEAQ (reference sequence). J was trimmed by 14 bases and V by 1 base; bases with no gene match: 9. The CDR3 is 14 amino acids. The CDR3 is CASSLGTSGTLRYF. Here the CDR3 DNA reads TGTGCCAGCAGCTTAGGGACTAGCGGTACCCTCAGGTATTTT.

Points on this clone: The junction and the germline gene differ at one end; a read error may be behind it. This chain links TRBV7-9 with TRBJ1-2; 7 bases line up with TRBD1. The CDR3 has 15 amino acids. Germline V gene sequence: CDR1 SEHNR, CDR2 FQNEAQ (reference sequence). The CDR3 DNA is TGTGACAGCAGCTTAGGTGGAGGGGGCGTTAATGGCTACACCTTC. Encoded protein: CDSSLGGGGVNGYTF.

This clone has a handful of counts. This chain joins TRBV2 and TRBJ2-5; a weak D match, TRBD2 (5 bases). Trimming took 4 bases from V and 2 from J, leaving 11 bases between them. This CDR3 is 14 amino acids long. Germline lookup yields CDR1 SNHLY and CDR2 FYNNEI. The CDR3 here is CASSAEALQETQYF. As DNA, the CDR3 is TGTGCCAGCAGTGCGGAGGCGCTTCAAGAGACCCAGTACTTC.

The gene calls are TRBV9 and TRBJ2-1, with 7 nucleotides matching TRBD2. Germline V gene data show CDR1 as SGDLS and CDR2 as YYNGEE. The CDR3 totals 15 residues. V shed 0 bases and J 8 bases; nucleotides not matched to a gene: 8. The CDR3 DNA reads as TGTGCCAGCAGCGTAGTTGGCGGGAGTTCCGATGAGCAGTTCTTC. The encoded protein is CASSVVGGSSDEQFF.

This clone was seen a single time. J is TRBJ1-6 and V is TRBV6-5; D gene ambiguous. Germline V lookup: CDR1 MNHEY, CDR2 SVGAGI. V gave up 6 bases and J gave up 7 bases, with 7 bases separating them. The CDR3 is 12 amino acids. The CDR3 sequence: CASREKNSPLHF. The CDR3 region has the DNA TGTGCCAGCAGGGAGAAGAATTCACCCCTCCACTTT.

On this clone itself: Sequence at one end of the junction differs from germline and may be a read error. V gene TRBV5-4 combines with J gene TRBJ1-2; D might be TRBD1 (5 bases). The CDR3 is 14 residues long. Germline CDR1 reads SGHNT; CDR2 reads YYREEE (reference sequence). The CDR3 DNA reads TGTGCCAGCAGCTTGGACAGGATTAACTATGGCTACGCCTTC. This translates into CASSLDRINYGYAF.